What follows are 26 T cell receptor beta chains derived from one specimen sequenced in a study of Ad26.COV2.S vaccination and SARS-CoV-2 variants. Treatment reported: about 20 received Ad26.COV2.S at low or high dose, single or two shots; five or six received placebo; per-sample allocation not given. Each sample was drawn 63 days after the first injection (of vaccine or placebo). Data came from immunoSEQ multiplex PCR; TCRdb stores just in-frame clones and leaves some out. The data show 350,000 to 500,000 clones, with about 90% seen just once and roughly 3.9% held by the top ten. The source was peripheral blood, collected in a trial of Ad26.COV2.S vaccine versus placebo. These receptors all come from a person aged 18-65 years who received the Ad26.COV2.S COVID-19 vaccine or a placebo.

The rearrangement links TRBV9 to TRBJ2-6, with D possibly being TRBD2 (7 bases). This CDR3 region has 16 residues. V was cut by 4 bases and J by 4 bases, with 15 bases left in between. The V gene's germline CDR1 is SGDLS and CDR2 YYNGEE. The CDR3 here is CASSPRSGGGANVLTF. CDR3 in DNA: TGTGCCAGCAGCCCCCGGTCGGGGGGCGGGGCCAACGTCCTGACTTTC.

The V gene is TRBV19, the J gene TRBJ2-2; D is perhaps TRBD2 (5 bases). The CDR3 is made up of 16 amino acids. Trimming took 5 bases from V and 3 from J, leaving 16 bases between them. The V gene's germline CDR1 is LNHDA and CDR2 SQIVND (reference sequence). CDR3: CASSLRTGKDTGELFF. In nucleotides, the CDR3 is TGTGCCAGTAGTCTCAGGACGGGGAAAGACACCGGGGAGCTGTTTTTT.

The chain combines TRBV12-5 with TRBJ2-1; 10 nucleotides match TRBD1. The germline CDR1 and CDR2 sequences are LGHNT and FRNRAP. The CDR3 has 14 amino acids. V lost 6 bases to trimming and J lost 7 bases; unmatched junction nucleotides: 6. As DNA, the CDR3 is TGTGCTAGTGGGATCGGGACAGGGGATAATGAGCAGTTCTTC. It codes for CASGIGTGDNEQFF.

This chain links TRBV4-1 with TRBJ1-5; D call uncertain. V gave up 3 bases and J gave up 9 bases, with 15 bases separating them. Germline V gives CDR1 MGHRA, CDR2 YSYEKL. CDR3 length equals 14 residues. CDR3 sequence: CASSQDPGDRPQHF. CDR3 nucleotide sequence: TGCGCCAGCAGCCAGGACCCCGGGGATCGGCCCCAGCATTTT.

The V and J genes are TRBV2 and TRBJ2-1; 13 bases fit TRBD2. CDR1 and CDR2 (germline): SNHLY, FYNNEI. Trimming removed 6 bases from V and 4 bases from J; junction bases left unmatched: 3. The CDR3 loop spans 15 amino acids. The CDR3 here is CASSGTSGTYNEQFF. CDR3 in DNA: TGTGCCAGCAGCGGGACTAGCGGGACGTACAATGAGCAGTTCTTC.

This sequence joins TRBV28 and TRBJ1-2, with D uncertain. The CDR3 loop spans 13 amino acids. Trimming took 4 bases from V and 8 from J, leaving 14 bases between them. Germline V gene sequence: CDR1 MDHEN, CDR2 SYDVKM. DNA of the CDR3: TGTGCCAGCAGTTACAGAGGCACCGGGGGCTACACCTTC. It specifies CASSYRGTGGYTF.

This chain connects TRBV11-3 to TRBJ2-7; 8 nucleotides align to TRBD1. Germline CDR1 SGHNT, CDR2 YENEEA. CDR3 size: 14 residues. Trimming took 0 bases from V and 3 from J; bases not matched to a gene: 1. CDR3: CASSLEGTGYEQYF. Written as DNA, the CDR3 is TGTGCCAGCAGCTTAGAAGGGACAGGCTACGAGCAGTACTTC.

The chain employs TRBV10-3 and TRBJ2-6; D is undetermined. Germline CDR1 ENHRY, CDR2 SYGVKD. The CDR3 covers 12 residues. V lost 6 bases, J lost 4 bases, and 4 bases lay in between. CDR3: CAISPGANVLTF. CDR3 DNA: TGTGCCATCAGCCCGGGGGCCAACGTCCTGACTTTC.

V usage is TRBV27 and J usage is TRBJ2-2; 8 bases are shared with TRBD1. The CDR3 totals 16 residues. V lost 5 bases and J lost 0; bases outside the gene matches: 5. In germline, CDR1 is MNHEY, CDR2 SMNVEV (reference sequence). CDR3 amino acids: CASSRRTGPNTGELFF. The CDR3 coding sequence is TGTGCCAGCAGTAGGCGGACAGGGCCGAACACCGGGGAGCTGTTTTTT.

This clone was counted a few times. The V gene is TRBV19, the J gene TRBJ2-7; tentative D call: TRBD2 (6 bases). From germline, CDR1 is LNHDA and CDR2 SQIVND (reference sequence). The ends were cut back, 3 bases at V and 4 bases at J, with 16 bases in the middle. The CDR3 has 15 amino acids. CDR3 nucleotide sequence: TGTGCCAGTAGTATGCTGGGAGGAGGCCCTTACGAGCAGTACTTC. It yields the protein CASSMLGGGPYEQYF. Full variable domain (outside the CDR3, taken from reference TRBV19 and TRBJ2-7): DGGITQSPKYLFRKEGQNVTLSCEQNLNHDAMYWYRQDPGQGLRLIYYSQIVNDFQKGDIAEGYSVSREKKESFPLTVTSAQKNPTAFYLCASSMLGGGPYEQYFGPGTRLTVT.

This chain uses TRBV28 with TRBJ2-2; 9 bases align to TRBD1. This CDR3 comprises 15 residues. The germline CDR1 and CDR2 sequences are MDHEN and SYDVKM. V shed 6 bases, J shed 4 bases, and the junction held 6 bases outside the gene matches. The CDR3 protein is CASRFRDRVTGELFF. The CDR3 coding sequence is TGTGCCAGCAGATTCCGGGACAGGGTCACCGGGGAGCTGTTTTTT.

The chain combines TRBV7-3 with TRBJ1-2; 8 nucleotides match TRBD1. Germline assignment: CDR1 SGHTA and CDR2 FQGTGA. The CDR3 is made up of 14 amino acids. Trimming removed 5 bases from V and 7 bases from J; junction bases left unmatched: 9. The CDR3 loop is CASSPGQGGSGYTF. Here the CDR3 DNA reads TGTGCCAGCAGCCCCGGACAGGGAGGATCTGGCTACACCTTC.

The chain links TRBV7-2 to TRBJ2-1; D is uncertain. From germline, CDR1 is SGHTA and CDR2 FQGNSA. The length of the CDR3 is 15 residues. The germline V and J ends were trimmed by 3 bases and 4 bases, with 13 bases remaining between them. In DNA form, the CDR3 reads TGTGCCAGCAGCTTTCTGTCGGCTAGTTACAATGAGCAGTTCTTC. Its protein product is CASSFLSASYNEQFF.

There are a few counts of this clone. This chain connects TRBV2 to TRBJ1-5; possibly TRBD1 for D (5 bases). The CDR3 extends over 14 amino acids. CDR1 is SNHLY and CDR2 is FYNNEI in the germline V gene. V shed 9 bases and J shed 0 bases, with 12 bases lying between them. CDR3 DNA sequence: TGTGCCAGTCAGACAGCTTATAGCAATCAGCCCCAGCATTTT. This sequence encodes CASQTAYSNQPQHF.

This chain joins TRBV5-1 and TRBJ2-2; no firm D call. Trimming left V 7 bases short and J 5 bases short, with 15 bases between. Germline loops: CDR1 SGHRS, CDR2 YFSETQ. This CDR3 spans 14 amino acids. In nucleotides, the CDR3 is TGCGCCAGCGTACCAGGCTCGCCGACCGGGGAGCTGTTTTTT. Residues: CASVPGSPTGELFF.

The chain uses TRBV9 and TRBJ1-5; no reliable D call. Trimming removed 0 bases at V and 3 bases at J, with 7 bases between. Looked up from germline, CDR1 is SGDLS and CDR2 is YYNGEE. This CDR3 is built from 14 residues. CDR3 coding DNA: TGTGCCAGCAGCGTAGGAGCCGACAATCAGCCCCAGCATTTT. Its translation is CASSVGADNQPQHF.

This rearrangement joins TRBV5-6 to TRBJ1-1; D is possibly TRBD1 (6 bases). Trimming stripped 4 bases from V and 3 bases from J, with 13 bases between. CDR1 is SGHDT, CDR2 YYEEEE, per germline. This CDR3 comprises 14 residues. The CDR3 DNA follows: TGTGCCAGCAGCGGAGAAGGGGGGGACACTGAAGCTTTCTTT. Encoded protein: CASSGEGGDTEAFF.

V gene TRBV4-3 combines with J gene TRBJ2-5; 10 bases are shared with TRBD2. The CDR3 length is 18 residues. The germline V gene has CDR1 LGHNA and CDR2 YSLEER. V dropped 0 bases and J dropped 2; count of bases not matched to a gene: 9. Here the CDR3 DNA reads TGCGCCAGCAGCCAAGAGGGGTGGACTAGCGGCTTACAAGAGACCCAGTACTTC. Translated: CASSQEGWTSGLQETQYF.

The chain carries TRBV20-1 and TRBJ2-1, with 12 bases matching TRBD2. Germline V lookup: CDR1 DFQATT, CDR2 SNEGSKA (reference sequence). The CDR3 extends over 15 amino acids. J lost 8 bases, V lost 3 bases, and 8 bases had no gene match. The CDR3 nucleotides are TGCAGTGCTAGTCCCCTAGCGGGAGGGTTCGATGAGCAGTTCTTC. Protein sequence: CSASPLAGGFDEQFF.

The genes are TRBV7-9 and TRBJ2-5, with D possibly TRBD2 on 5 matching bases. Between the trimmed V and J ends, which lost 2 bases and 4 bases, there was a span of 14 bases. Per germline, CDR1 SEHNR and CDR2 FQNEAQ (reference sequence). This CDR3 has 15 residues. The DNA for the CDR3 is TGTGCCAGCAGCTTAAGGGTGGGTGCGGGAGAGACCCAGTACTTC. This translates into CASSLRVGAGETQYF.

The chain couples TRBV2 to TRBJ2-5; D remains ambiguous. Germline V gives CDR1 SNHLY, CDR2 FYNNEI. The CDR3 is made up of 13 amino acids. The V end lost 9 bases, the J end lost 10 bases, and 21 bases lay between the germline ends. CDR3 loop: CARASQSRSDQYF. In nucleotides, the CDR3 is TGTGCCAGAGCCAGCCAGTCCAGGAGCGACCAGTACTTC.

This chain uses TRBV7-2 with TRBJ1-2; D remains unclear. Trimming removed 3 bases at V and 6 bases at J, with 11 bases between. The CDR3 loop spans 13 amino acids. Germline CDR1 reads SGHTA; CDR2 reads FQGNSA. The CDR3 loop reads CASSFRTVDGYTF. The CDR3 DNA sequence: TGTGCCAGCAGCTTTAGGACGGTAGATGGCTACACCTTC.

V gene TRBV2 combines with J gene TRBJ2-7, with 10 bases that match TRBD1. CDR1 is SNHLY and CDR2 is FYNNEI in the germline V gene. The CDR3 consists of 14 residues. J gave up 5 bases and V 7 bases, and 8 bases lay outside the gene matches. The CDR3 DNA sequence: TGTGCCAGCACTACCTTTGGACAGGGGGACGAGCAGTACTTC. It specifies CASTTFGQGDEQYF.

The chain recombines TRBV7-2 with TRBJ2-7; 9 nucleotides agree with TRBD2. Germline lookup yields CDR1 SGHTA and CDR2 FQGNSA. The CDR3 runs to 15 residues. Trimming took 0 bases from V and 7 from J; bases not matched to a gene: 7. Here the CDR3 DNA reads TGTGCCAGCAGCTTAGCGGCGGGAGGGCCGGAAGAGCAGTACTTC. Residues: CASSLAAGGPEEQYF.

The chain is built from TRBV28 and TRBJ2-3, with 13 bases identical to TRBD2. Trimming cost V 3 bases and J 8 bases; bases outside gene matches: 14. Germline V gene data show CDR1 as MDHEN and CDR2 as SYDVKM. The CDR3 length is 18 residues. This chain's CDR3 is CASSLAQGLAGKGGTQYF. The CDR3 DNA follows: TGTGCCAGCAGTTTGGCCCAGGGACTAGCGGGAAAGGGAGGTACGCAGTATTTT.

This clone came up once. The rearrangement joins TRBV30 to TRBJ1-4; D is ambiguous. Germline V gene data show CDR1 as GTSNPN and CDR2 as SVGIG (reference sequence). Trimming removed 5 bases at V and 5 bases at J, with 9 bases between. The CDR3 contains 12 residues. The CDR3, as DNA: TGTGCCTGGGGGGAGTCCAATGAAAAACTGTTTTTT. Translating it yields CAWGESNEKLFF.